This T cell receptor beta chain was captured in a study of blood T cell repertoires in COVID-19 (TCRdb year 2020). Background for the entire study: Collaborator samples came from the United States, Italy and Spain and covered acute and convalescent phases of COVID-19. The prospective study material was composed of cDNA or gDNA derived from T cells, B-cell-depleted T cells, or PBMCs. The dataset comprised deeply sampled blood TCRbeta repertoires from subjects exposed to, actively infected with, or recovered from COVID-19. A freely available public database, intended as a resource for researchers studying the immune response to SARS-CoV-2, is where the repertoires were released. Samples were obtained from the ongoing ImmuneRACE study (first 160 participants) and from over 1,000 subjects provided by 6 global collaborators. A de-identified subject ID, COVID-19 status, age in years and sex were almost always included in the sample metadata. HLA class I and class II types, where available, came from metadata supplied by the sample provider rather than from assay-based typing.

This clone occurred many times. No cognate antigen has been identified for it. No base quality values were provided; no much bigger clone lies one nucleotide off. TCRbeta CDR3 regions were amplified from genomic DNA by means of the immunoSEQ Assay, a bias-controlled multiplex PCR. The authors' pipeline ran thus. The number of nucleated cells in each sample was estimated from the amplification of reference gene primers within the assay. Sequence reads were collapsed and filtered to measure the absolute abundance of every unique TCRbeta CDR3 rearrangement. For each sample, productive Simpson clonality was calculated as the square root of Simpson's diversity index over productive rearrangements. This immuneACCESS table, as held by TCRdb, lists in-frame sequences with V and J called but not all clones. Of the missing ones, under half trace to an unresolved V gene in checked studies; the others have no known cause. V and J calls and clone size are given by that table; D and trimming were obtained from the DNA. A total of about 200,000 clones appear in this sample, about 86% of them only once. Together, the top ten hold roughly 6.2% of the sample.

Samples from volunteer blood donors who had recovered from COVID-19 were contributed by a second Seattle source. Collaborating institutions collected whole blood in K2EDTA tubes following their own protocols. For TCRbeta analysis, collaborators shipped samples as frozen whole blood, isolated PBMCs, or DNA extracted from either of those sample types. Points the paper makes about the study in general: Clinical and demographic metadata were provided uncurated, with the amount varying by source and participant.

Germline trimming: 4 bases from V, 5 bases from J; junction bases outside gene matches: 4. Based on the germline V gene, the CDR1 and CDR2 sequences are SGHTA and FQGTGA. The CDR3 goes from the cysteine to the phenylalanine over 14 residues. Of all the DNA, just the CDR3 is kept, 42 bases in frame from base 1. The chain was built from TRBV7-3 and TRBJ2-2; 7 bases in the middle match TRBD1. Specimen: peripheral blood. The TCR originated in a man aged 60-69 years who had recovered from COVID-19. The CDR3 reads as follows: CASSSQGKTGELFF. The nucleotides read TGTGCCAGCAGCTCACAGGGGAAGACCGGGGAGCTGTTTTTT.